In its sample, the clone carrying this T cell receptor (beta chain) was seen a few times. Antigen: not known. RNA transcripts served as the template for amplifying TCR beta CDR3 regions. A set of HTBI primers served as the primers for a first-round RT-PCR of the TCR CDR3. TCRdb itself ran the multiplex PCR reads through MiXCR, one entry per CDR3 protein. Of roughly 740,000 distinct CDR3 sequences detected, 15% to 20% appear once; the ten largest clones hold approximately 8%. These data originate in a study of T cells in Graves' hyperthyroidism and ophthalmopathy. Turning to the study itself: The blood sample was taken at first diagnosis, before treatment began.

Trimming took 1 base from V and 1 from J, leaving 11 bases between them. The CDR3 totals 16 residues. Germline-derived CDR1 and CDR2 are MNHNS and SASEGT. Study conclusions and caveats: Separation of ophthalmopathy from stable hyperthyroidism was achieved by a 13 V-J model.

Sequenced input: blood. This clonotype was sampled from a man in his late teens or twenties with Graves' hyperthyroidism. The chain has TRBV6-1 and TRBJ2-4; D is possibly TRBD1 or TRBD2 (5 bases each). DNA of the CDR3: TGTGCCAGCAGTGAAGGGGGGAGTACGGCCAAAAACATTCAGTACTTC. It yields the protein CASSEGGSTAKNIQYF.